Shown below are 10 T cell receptor beta chains from a single sample sequenced in a study of regulatory T cells in long-lasting Graves disease. For TCR beta, libraries came from iRepertoire HTBI primers and Arm-PCR of CDR3 regions. TCRdb re-called the multiplex PCR reads with MiXCR, one entry per CDR3 protein. Counted here are roughly 360,000 distinct CDR3 sequences, about 23% occurring once; the ten biggest clones make up approximately 28%. Indicated time point: persistent/refractory GD, antithyroid drugs over 5 years with positive TRAb. Construction of the TCR library relied on RNA isolated from PBMCs. Sequencing used peripheral blood mononuclear cells (PBMCs), obtained when the disease was refractory, from a patient treated with antithyroid drugs. The source of these receptors is a middle-aged woman with Graves disease.

This clonotype has ten or more counts. The rearrangement joins TRBV28 to TRBJ1-6; D is undetermined. Germline V gene data show CDR1 as MDHEN and CDR2 as SYDVKM. Trimming removed 4 bases at V and 5 bases at J, with 15 bases between. CDR3 length equals 16 residues. CDR3 sequence: CASSSGPGVDNSPLHF. DNA of the CDR3: TGTGCCAGCAGTTCAGGCCCCGGGGTAGATAATTCACCCCTCCACTTT.

Remarks on this clonotype: This sequence may be a read error, since a much larger clone differs from it by one base. The rearrangement joins TRBV28 to TRBJ2-7; TRBD1 might be the D (6 bases). Germline values: CDR1 MDHEN, CDR2 SYDVKM. CDR3 size: 14 residues. CDR3 sequence: CAISFLQGRSEQYF. The CDR3 DNA reads as TGTGCCATCAGTTTTCTACAGGGCCGGAGCGAGCAGTACTTC.

This clonotype showed up many times. V and J are TRBV20-1 and TRBJ2-7, with D possibly TRBD2 on 5 matching bases. The CDR3 loop spans 13 amino acids. The V gene lost 5 bases and the J gene lost 6 bases, with 17 bases spanning the gap. The V gene's germline CDR1 is DFQATT and CDR2 SNEGSKA (reference sequence). The CDR3 sequence: CSARTPRLGEQYF. As DNA, the CDR3 is TGCAGTGCTCGGACTCCTCGACTGGGCGAGCAGTACTTC.

This clonotype was counted a few times. This chain uses TRBV12-3 or TRBV12-4 with TRBJ2-2; D may be TRBD1 (5 bases). With 6 bases removed from V and 5 bases from J, the gap between germline ends came to 19 bases. The CDR3 has 16 residues. The CDR3 DNA is TGTGCCAGCAGAAATCACAGGATTAGGTTGACCGGGGAGCTGTTTTTT. Encoded protein: CASRNHRIRLTGELFF.

The chain employs TRBV20-1 and TRBJ2-5; D is possibly TRBD2 (6 bases). This CDR3 has 16 amino acids. Germline V gene data show CDR1 as DFQATT and CDR2 as SNEGSKA (reference sequence). Trimming stripped 0 bases from V and 8 bases from J, with 22 bases between. The CDR3 coding sequence is TGCAGTGCTAGAGATAGTATAGGAGGGACGGGTGGTACCCAGTACTTC. Amino acid sequence: CSARDSIGGTGGTQYF.

This clonotype was counted many times. The rearrangement joins TRBV12-3 or TRBV12-4 to TRBJ1-2, with 9 bases fitting TRBD1. The CDR3 is 13 amino acids. V gave up 5 bases and J gave up 8 bases; unmatched junction bases: 6. The CDR3 DNA sequence: TGTGCCAGCAGTGGGACAGGGTCTTCCGGCTACACCTTC. Protein product: CASSGTGSSGYTF.

Many counts were recorded for this clonotype. The rearrangement uses TRBV19 and TRBJ1-1, with D unclear. Germline V CDR1 and CDR2: LNHDA, SQIVND (reference sequence). Trimming took off 1 base at V and 1 base at J, with 4 bases between the two ends. The CDR3 consists of 13 residues. The CDR3 coding sequence is TGTGCCAGTAGTATAGCCGCGAACACTGAAGCTTTCTTT. Encoded protein: CASSIAANTEAFF.

With respect to this clonotype: It differs at one base from a far larger clone, so likely a read error. The chain has TRBV7-3 and TRBJ1-1; D uncertain. In germline, CDR1 is SGHTA, CDR2 FQGTGA. The CDR3 totals 12 residues. CDR3 protein: CAGSTMNTEAFF. The CDR3 nucleotides read TGTGCCGGCAGTACTATGAACACTGAAGCTTTCTTT.

This chain links TRBV7-8 with TRBJ2-6; D not resolved. Trimming removed 3 bases at V and 1 base at J, with 7 bases between. Germline V lookup: CDR1 SGHVS, CDR2 FQNEAQ. This CDR3 spans 15 amino acids. The CDR3 loop is CASSFGVSGANVLTF. In DNA, the CDR3 is TGTGCCAGCAGCTTTGGGGTTTCTGGGGCCAACGTCCTGACTTTC.

This clonotype was detected many times. The J gene is TRBJ1-5, the V gene TRBV20-1; D unresolved. The CDR3 is 14 residues long. V was pared by 3 bases and J by 0 bases, with 9 bases between. From germline, CDR1 is DFQATT and CDR2 SNEGSKA (reference sequence). CDR3 nucleotide sequence: TGCAGTGCTAGCGGTCACTATAGCAATCAGCCCCAGCATTTT. As protein: CSASGHYSNQPQHF.